Presented here are 27 T cell receptor beta chains from one specimen sequenced in a study of T-cell memory formation after mild COVID-19. TCRdb fed the 5' RACE reads into MiXCR, producing one record per CDR3 protein. The top ten hold just over 8% of the sample, which has fewer than 650,000 distinct CDR3 sequences, around 15% seen once. The specimen sequenced was PBMCs or a T cell subset sorted from them (not recorded which). These receptor sequences come from an adult woman who had mild COVID-19 (a few samples of this study predate the infection). Cell type and time point are not known.

V and J are TRBV20-1 and TRBJ2-3, with 10 bases identical to TRBD1. V lost 3 bases, J lost 2 bases, and 5 bases stayed unmatched. This CDR3 comprises 15 residues. Germline V gives CDR1 DFQATT, CDR2 SNEGSKA (reference sequence). CDR3 bases: TGCAGTGCTAGGGCCGGGACAGGGGACACAGATACGCAGTATTTT. Translation: CSARAGTGDTDTQYF.

This chain links TRBV12-5 with TRBJ2-1; unclear D gene. CDR3 length: 13 residues. CDR1 is LGHNT and CDR2 is FRNRAP in the germline V gene. Between the trimmed V and J ends, which lost 7 bases and 5 bases, there was a span of 12 bases. The CDR3 loop is CASAQDGHNEQFF. In nucleotides, the CDR3 is TGTGCTAGTGCCCAGGACGGGCACAATGAGCAGTTCTTC.

This clonotype was counted only a few times. The genes are TRBV5-6 and TRBJ2-7; no clear D. Trimming took off 3 bases at V and 6 bases at J, with 10 bases between the two ends. The CDR3 length is 12 residues. Germline CDR1 reads SGHDT; CDR2 reads YYEEEE. In DNA form, the CDR3 reads TGTGCCAGCAGCTCCCACCTCGCCGAGCAGTACTTC. Translation: CASSSHLAEQYF.

V gene TRBV7-9 combines with J gene TRBJ1-6; D remains unclear. V lost 4 bases, J lost 10 bases, and 8 bases lay in between. CDR3 length: 12 residues. Germline values: CDR1 SEHNR, CDR2 FQNEAQ (reference sequence). The CDR3 sequence is CASSSSRSPLHF. The CDR3 coding sequence is TGTGCCAGCAGCTCGTCTAGGTCACCCCTCCACTTT. The full variable domain, rest sourced from reference TRBV7-9 and TRBJ1-6, is DTGVSQNPRHKITKRGQNVTFRCDPISEHNRLYWYRQTLGQGPEFLTYFQNEAQLEKSRLLSDRFSAERPKGSFSTLEIQRTEQGDSAMYLCASSSSRSPLHFGNGTRLTVT.

This clonotype has only a few counts. The rearrangement links TRBV6-5 to TRBJ2-7; no definite D call. Germline assignment: CDR1 MNHEY and CDR2 SVGAGI. This CDR3 region has 14 residues. Trimming took 2 bases from V and 4 from J, leaving 12 bases between them. Here the CDR3 reads CASSYLGLIYEQYF. CDR3 in DNA: TGTGCCAGCAGTTACCTCGGATTAATATACGAGCAGTACTTC.

The chain recombines TRBV9 with TRBJ2-1; D is uncertain. Trimming removed 1 base from V and 6 bases from J, with 8 bases in between. Per germline, CDR1 SGDLS and CDR2 YYNGEE. The CDR3 loop spans 13 amino acids. Here the CDR3 DNA reads TGTGCCAGCAGCGTAACCCCCGGCAATGAGCAGTTCTTC. Protein: CASSVTPGNEQFF.

V and J are TRBV20-1 and TRBJ2-7, with 8 nucleotides matching TRBD1. Germline V gene lookup returns CDR1 DFQATT and CDR2 SNEGSKA (reference sequence). The CDR3 totals 15 residues. V lost 8 bases, J lost 4 bases, and 16 bases stayed unmatched. In DNA form, the CDR3 reads TGCAGTACAAATGTGGTCGACAGGGGAAAATACGAGCAGTACTTC. Translating it yields CSTNVVDRGKYEQYF.

This clonotype appeared a few times. The rearrangement joins TRBV19 to TRBJ1-5; possibly TRBD1 for D (5 bases). This CDR3 is built from 16 residues. Germline V gives CDR1 LNHDA, CDR2 SQIVND (reference sequence). V was clipped by 4 bases and J by 3 bases, with 16 bases between them. The chain's CDR3 is CASSRGLLVPNQPQHF. CDR3 nucleotide sequence: TGTGCCAGTAGTAGGGGACTTTTAGTCCCCAATCAGCCCCAGCATTTT. Using reference TRBV19 and TRBJ1-5 for the parts outside the CDR3, the full variable domain is DGGITQSPKYLFRKEGQNVTLSCEQNLNHDAMYWYRQDPGQGLRLIYYSQIVNDFQKGDIAEGYSVSREKKESFPLTVTSAQKNPTAFYLCASSRGLLVPNQPQHFGDGTRLSIL.

This clonotype was seen at least ten times. The chain employs TRBV12-3 or TRBV12-4 and TRBJ1-1, with 9 bases lining up with TRBD1. The CDR3 loop spans 14 amino acids. The junction had 5 bases not matched to a gene; V was cut back by 3 bases and J by 6 bases. For the CDR3, the DNA is TGTGCCAGCAGTTTGGGGACAGGGTTCTCTGAAGCTTTCTTT. Its protein is CASSLGTGFSEAFF.

The table lists this clonotype with a few counts. This rearrangement joins TRBV5-1 to TRBJ2-1; 8 bases map to TRBD2. The germline CDR1 and CDR2 sequences are SGHRS and YFSETQ. The CDR3 runs to 14 residues. The trim removed 3 bases at V and 11 bases at J, leaving 10 bases unmatched. The CDR3 DNA reads as TGCGCCAGCAGCTCCCCCGGGACTAGATATCAGCAGTTCTTC. It is translated as CASSSPGTRYQQFF.

This clonotype turned up a few times. The rearrangement uses TRBV15 and TRBJ2-2; TRBD1 might be the D (5 bases). Per germline, CDR1 LNHNV and CDR2 YYDKDF (reference sequence). The CDR3 covers 16 residues. Deletions cut 0 bases from V and 1 base from J, with 9 bases between. The CDR3 region is CATSRDVGVNTGELFF. CDR3 coding DNA: TGTGCCACCAGCAGAGATGTAGGGGTGAACACCGGGGAGCTGTTTTTT.

This clonotype was picked up many times. The genes are TRBV6-5 and TRBJ2-3; 11 positions match TRBD2. The CDR3 is made up of 15 amino acids. The germline CDR1 and CDR2 sequences are MNHEY and SVGAGI. J lost 3 bases, V lost 6 bases, and 5 bases had no gene match. The DNA of the CDR3 is TGTGCCAGCAGACAGGGACTAGCGGTAACAGATACGCAGTATTTT. Its protein product is CASRQGLAVTDTQYF.

This sequence joins TRBV4-1 and TRBJ1-2; 11 nucleotides align to TRBD1. V lost 1 base to trimming and J lost 7 bases; unmatched junction nucleotides: 2. Germline V gives CDR1 MGHRA, CDR2 YSYEKL. The CDR3 sequence is 14 residues long. The CDR3 coding sequence is TGCGCCAGCAGCCAAGGGACAGGGGGCCTTGGCTACACCTTC. This translates into CASSQGTGGLGYTF.

The gene calls are TRBV12-3 or TRBV12-4 and TRBJ2-7, with D perhaps TRBD1 or TRBD2 (6 bases each). The germline V and J ends were trimmed by 4 bases and 2 bases, with 18 bases remaining between them. CDR3 size: 16 residues. CDR3 residues: CASSSTGAQYTYEQYF. In DNA, the CDR3 is TGTGCCAGCAGTTCGACGGGGGCCCAGTATACCTACGAGCAGTACTTC.

The rearrangement uses TRBV7-9 and TRBJ1-2; 7 nucleotides line up with TRBD1. J lost 4 bases, V lost 6 bases, and 8 bases had no gene match. The CDR3 extends over 14 amino acids. Looked up from germline, CDR1 is SEHNR and CDR2 is FQNEAQ (reference sequence). CDR3: CASSPAEGAYGYTF. The CDR3 nucleotides are TGTGCCAGCAGTCCCGCAGAGGGGGCCTATGGCTACACCTTC.

V and J are TRBV27 and TRBJ1-6, with TRBD1 as a possible D gene (6 bases). V dropped 5 bases and J dropped 3 bases, with 17 bases sitting between them. The CDR3 has 17 residues. The germline V gene has CDR1 MNHEY and CDR2 SMNVEV (reference sequence). The CDR3 bases are TGTGCCAGCAGTCCAACTCCGGACAGTATCTATAATTCACCCCTCCACTTT. Its protein product is CASSPTPDSIYNSPLHF.

This clonotype was counted a few times. The chain links TRBV10-3 to TRBJ2-2; 7 bases match TRBD1. Germline CDR1 is ENHRY and CDR2 is SYGVKD. CDR3 length equals 14 residues. V was pared by 7 bases and J by 3 bases, with 5 bases of the junction left unmatched. The CDR3 spells CAITQGVDTGELFF. The DNA for the CDR3 is TGTGCCATCACCCAGGGGGTGGACACCGGGGAGCTGTTTTTT.

This clonotype occurred a few times. This CDR3 is CASRQGGYNEQFF. For the CDR3, the DNA is TGTGCTAGTCGACAGGGCGGCTACAATGAGCAGTTCTTC. The chain recombines TRBV12-5 with TRBJ2-1, with TRBD1 matching 7 bases. The V and J ends lost 8 bases and 3 bases, in that order; junction bases with no gene match: 4. Germline CDR1 and CDR2: LGHNT and FRNRAP. The CDR3 has 13 residues.

This clonotype has a handful of counts. The V gene is TRBV7-9, the J gene TRBJ2-3, with 7 positions matching TRBD2. Germline lookup yields CDR1 SEHNR and CDR2 FQNEAQ (reference sequence). J lost 5 bases, V lost 11 bases, and 7 bases had no gene match. The CDR3 length is 12 residues. The CDR3: CAGNGEGDTQYF. CDR3 nucleotide sequence: TGTGCCGGAAACGGGGAGGGAGATACGCAGTATTTT.

V usage is TRBV20-1 and J usage is TRBJ1-1, with 8 nucleotides matching TRBD1. V was clipped by 0 bases and J by 7 bases; unmatched bases: 19. CDR3 size: 18 residues. Per the germline V gene, CDR1 is DFQATT and CDR2 is SNEGSKA (reference sequence). The CDR3 loop is CSARDTLDRALRSNEAFF. The CDR3 DNA is TGCAGTGCTAGAGATACCCTGGACAGGGCATTGAGATCGAATGAAGCTTTCTTT.

V gene TRBV5-1 combines with J gene TRBJ1-2, with 8 nucleotides matching TRBD1. This CDR3 is 17 amino acids long. Unmatched junction bases numbered 16, after V lost 6 bases and J lost 3 bases. The V gene's germline CDR1 is SGHRS and CDR2 YFSETQ. CDR3 nucleotide sequence: TGCGCCAGCACCTTCGGACAGGGAGGTGGGTCTGACTATGGCTACACCTTC. This gives the protein CASTFGQGGGSDYGYTF.

The gene calls are TRBV5-1 and TRBJ2-7, with 9 bases that match TRBD1. J was trimmed by 3 bases and V by 2 bases; bases with no gene match: 3. The length of the CDR3 is 14 residues. Germline values: CDR1 SGHRS, CDR2 YFSETQ. The CDR3 spells CASSLQGALYEQYF. The CDR3 nucleotides read TGCGCCAGCAGCTTACAGGGGGCACTCTACGAGCAGTACTTC.

This clonotype was counted only a few times. DNA of the CDR3: TGTGCCAGCAGCCAAGCCCTGCCAATGTACCGAGCCAGAGACTATGGCTACACCTTC. It encodes CASSQALPMYRARDYGYTF. The chain couples TRBV4-2 to TRBJ1-2; D not resolved. The germline V gene has CDR1 LGHNA and CDR2 YNFKEQ. V lost 1 base and J lost 3, with 24 bases in between. This CDR3 comprises 19 residues.

This clonotype has more than one count but fewer than ten. The rearrangement links TRBV7-9 to TRBJ2-7, with no clear D. Germline CDR1 reads SEHNR; CDR2 reads FQNEAQ (reference sequence). This CDR3 is 12 amino acids long. Trimming pared 2 bases from V and 3 bases from J, leaving 5 bases between. The CDR3 DNA sequence: TGTGCCAGCAGCTTAAATCACTACGAGCAGTACTTC. Its protein is CASSLNHYEQYF.

The V call is TRBV9, the J call TRBJ2-3; 12 bases fit TRBD2. Trimming took 3 bases from V and 0 from J; bases not matched to a gene: 2. CDR3 size: 16 residues. Looked up from germline, CDR1 is SGDLS and CDR2 is YYNGEE. The CDR3 DNA is TGTGCCAGCAGCGAACTAGCGGGGGGAAGCACAGATACGCAGTATTTT. This sequence encodes CASSELAGGSTDTQYF.

This sequence joins TRBV7-2 and TRBJ2-1; D remains ambiguous. Trimming stripped 5 bases from V and 0 bases from J, with 11 bases between. From germline, CDR1 is SGHTA and CDR2 FQGNSA. The CDR3 totals 15 residues. This chain's CDR3 is CASSLSPSSYNEQFF. As DNA, the CDR3 is TGTGCCAGCAGCCTCAGCCCTAGCTCCTACAATGAGCAGTTCTTC. Complete variable domain (other parts from reference TRBV7-2 and TRBJ2-1): GAGVSQSPSNKVTEKGKDVELRCDPISGHTALYWYRQSLGQGLEFLIYFQGNSAPDKSGLPSDRFSAERTGGSVSTLTIQRTQQEDSAVYLCASSLSPSSYNEQFFGPGTRLTVL.

This chain joins TRBV6-5 and TRBJ1-2; maybe TRBD1 (5 bases). Germline V CDR1 and CDR2: MNHEY, SVGAGI. Trimming cost V 3 bases and J 2 bases, with 16 bases left between them. The CDR3 has 16 residues. As DNA, the CDR3 is TGTGCCAGCAGTTATAGTTCGGCCAGGGTAAACTATGGCTACACCTTC. It specifies CASSYSSARVNYGYTF.